One and the same sample provided the 10 T cell receptor beta chains below, sequenced in a study of response to subunit inactivated influenza vaccine. TCRdb fed the RT-PCR reads into MiXCR, producing one record per CDR3 protein. The sample records approximately 250,000 distinct CDR3 sequences, 12% being singletons. Sequencing was performed on non-naive T cells sorted from PBMCs, taken around 15 days before vaccination. The receptors shown here come from a man aged 45-60 years who received an inactivated influenza vaccine.

This clonotype turned up a few times. The V gene is TRBV29-1, the J gene TRBJ1-2; D is possibly TRBD1 (6 bases). The ends were cut back, 7 bases at V and 0 bases at J, with 9 bases in the middle. Looked up from germline, CDR1 is SQVTM and CDR2 is ANQGSEA. CDR3 length: 12 amino acids. This CDR3 is CSATGTNYGYTF. As DNA, the CDR3 is TGCAGCGCTACAGGGACTAACTATGGCTACACCTTC. The full variable domain, its missing parts supplied by reference TRBV29-1 and TRBJ1-2, is SAVISQKPSRDICQRGTSLTIQCQVDSQVTMMFWYRQQPGQSLTLIATANQGSEATYESGFVIDKFPISRPNLTFSTLTVSNMSPEDSSIYLCSATGTNYGYTFGSGTRLTVV.

This clonotype was recorded a few times. The chain has TRBV2 and TRBJ1-1, with 7 bases fitting TRBD1. CDR3 size: 14 residues. The V segment lost 8 bases and the J segment 1 base; nucleotides outside the gene matches: 7. Germline CDR1 is SNHLY and CDR2 is FYNNEI. CDR3 bases: TGTGCCAGCCTCTTGGACAGGAAGAACACTGAAGCTTTCTTT. Protein: CASLLDRKNTEAFF.

This clonotype has more than one count but fewer than ten. The chain joins TRBV5-1 to TRBJ1-1; weak D call: TRBD1 (5 bases). The length of the CDR3 is 14 residues. V was pared by 4 bases and J by 2 bases, with 12 bases between. Germline-derived CDR1 and CDR2 are SGHRS and YFSETQ. In nucleotides, the CDR3 is TGCGCCAGCAGCACGGGACGCCTTAACACTGAAGCTTTCTTT. Protein: CASSTGRLNTEAFF.

At least ten counts were recorded for this clonotype. CDR3 bases: TGCGCCAGCAGCTTGGCTCGCCGGGCGGAAAGCTCCTACAATGAGCAGTTCTTC. Its translation: CASSLARRAESSYNEQFF. The chain links TRBV5-1 to TRBJ2-1; D unresolved. Trimming left V 0 bases short and J 0 bases short, with 16 bases between. The CDR3 length is 18 residues. Per the germline V gene, CDR1 is SGHRS and CDR2 is YFSETQ.

This clonotype was counted ten times or more. This chain joins TRBV5-1 and TRBJ2-1; no reliable D call. The CDR3 is 15 amino acids. The V gene's germline CDR1 is SGHRS and CDR2 YFSETQ. Trimming took 5 bases from V and 1 from J, leaving 13 bases between them. CDR3 region: CASRPRLESYNEQFF. As DNA, the CDR3 is TGCGCCAGCAGACCCCGGTTAGAGTCCTACAATGAGCAGTTCTTC.

A few counts support this clonotype. The chain has TRBV20-1 and TRBJ2-7; 11 bases align to TRBD2. CDR1 is DFQATT and CDR2 is SNEGSKA in the germline V gene (reference sequence). Unmatched junction bases numbered 12, after V lost 1 base and J lost 10 bases. CDR3 size: 15 residues. CDR3 residues: CSARAIGTSGPIQYF. The DNA of the CDR3 is TGCAGTGCTAGAGCGATAGGGACTAGCGGCCCCATACAGTACTTC.

This clonotype was counted only a few times. The chain is built from TRBV29-1 and TRBJ2-7, with D possibly TRBD2 on 6 matching bases. V lost 6 bases to trimming and J lost 7 bases, with 13 bases between them. Per the germline V gene, CDR1 is SQVTM and CDR2 is ANQGSEA. The CDR3 runs 11 residues. The CDR3: CSVSGTREQYF. The DNA of the CDR3 is TGCAGCGTGTCCGGGACTCGGGAGCAGTACTTC.

This clonotype was counted only a few times. The chain links TRBV5-1 to TRBJ1-4; the D is unclear. The length of the CDR3 is 14 residues. Trimming cost V 0 bases and J 8 bases, with 11 bases left between them. Per the germline V gene, CDR1 is SGHRS and CDR2 is YFSETQ. The CDR3 here is CASSLGMRMEKLFF. CDR3 nucleotide sequence: TGCGCCAGCAGCTTGGGAATGAGGATGGAAAAACTGTTTTTT.

This clonotype has ten or more counts. V and J are TRBV7-6 and TRBJ2-1, with TRBD2 identical over 9 bases. The CDR3 is made up of 17 amino acids. The V gene's germline CDR1 is SGHVS and CDR2 FNYEAQ. The junction had 11 bases not matched to a gene; V was cut back by 1 base and J by 7 bases. The CDR3, as DNA: TGTGCCAGCAGCTTAGGTGTTGGGCGGGGGGGCCAAAATGAGCAGTTCTTC. It translates to CASSLGVGRGGQNEQFF.

In its sample, this clonotype was seen many times. The rearrangement joins TRBV20-1 to TRBJ2-5, with a tentative D call TRBD2 (6 bases). Germline V CDR1 and CDR2: DFQATT, SNEGSKA (reference sequence). V lost 6 bases, J lost 1 base, and 9 bases lay in between. CDR3 length: 12 residues. Here the CDR3 DNA reads TGCAGTGCCCGGGGAGGCCAAGAGACCCAGTACTTC. Amino acids: CSARGGQETQYF.